This T cell receptor (beta chain) was recorded in a study of OX40 agonist ivuxolimab in advanced cancers. TCRdb keeps only in-frame clones here, not all; method: immunoSEQ multiplex PCR. Counted here are fewer than 75,000 clones, just over 90% occurring once; the ten biggest clones make up less than 2.5%. The sample consisted of CD4+ or CD8+ T cells sorted from blood, taken in a trial of the OX40 agonist ivuxolimab. The sequence was obtained from an adult with an advanced solid tumor such as melanoma, head and neck, liver or kidney cancer.

In nucleotides, the CDR3 is TGTGCCAGCACCCCTTTGGGGTTGGTAGGTGCGCACACCTTC. Its translation is CASTPLGLVGAHTF. The J gene is TRBJ1-2, the V gene TRBV28; D remains unclear. The CDR3 runs 14 residues. V was shortened by 7 bases and J by 12 bases, with 24 bases between the two germline ends. Per the germline V gene, CDR1 is MDHEN and CDR2 is SYDVKM.